Listed below are T cell receptor beta chains from one sample, sequenced in a study of blood T cell repertoires in COVID-19. Assay used: immunoSEQ multiplex PCR; TCRdb lists only in-frame clones, some missing. The table lists 54,000 or so clones, around 87% of them singletons. The specimen was peripheral blood. Source of these receptors: a man aged 50-59 years with active COVID-19. Each CDR3 is given with its conserved first and last residue. D genes are given only for firm matches. Rows may omit the clone size; those that give it use once, few, many or a size class.

j_gene | abundance | len | v_gene | d_gene | CDR3aa | CDR3nt
TRBJ2-7 | . | 14 | TRBV28 | TRBD1 | CASSLGDRVHEQYF | TGTGCCAGCAGTTTAGGGGACAGGGTGCACGAGCAGTACTTC
TRBJ2-7 | . | 14 | TRBV19 | TRBD1 | CASRRGTGDYEQYF | TGTGCCAGTAGAAGGGGGACAGGGGACTACGAGCAGTACTTC
TRBJ2-1 | . | 17 | TRBV3-1/TRBV3-2 | TRBD1 | CASSQEPGGVSYNEQFF | TGTGCCAGCAGCCAAGAGCCAGGGGGCGTATCCTACAATGAGCAGTTCTTC
TRBJ1-2 | . | 12 | TRBV12-3/TRBV12-4 | TRBD1 | CATKGQGEGYTF | TGTGCCACCAAGGGACAGGGGGAAGGCTACACCTTC
TRBJ2-3 | . | 14 | TRBV29-1 | TRBD2 | CSARTSGSPDTQYF | TGCAGCGCTAGGACTAGCGGGAGTCCAGATACGCAGTATTTT
TRBJ2-1 | . | 15 | TRBV27 | TRBD2 | CASSPGTSSYNEQFF | TGTGCCAGCAGTCCCGGGACTAGCTCGTACAATGAGCAGTTCTTC
TRBJ2-3 | once | 15 | TRBV24-1 | TRBD1 | CATSDTRQGVDTQYF | TGTGCCACCAGTGATACACGACAGGGAGTCGATACGCAGTATTTT
TRBJ1-1 | . | 14 | TRBV7-9 | TRBD1 | CASSWTGGNTEAFF | TGTGCCAGCAGCTGGACAGGGGGGAACACTGAAGCTTTCTTT
TRBJ2-1 | . | 15 | TRBV6-2/TRBV6-3 | TRBD2 | CASRPSGGALPEQFF | TGTGCCAGCAGACCTAGCGGGGGGGCATTGCCTGAGCAGTTCTTC
TRBJ1-5 | . | 16 | TRBV7-2 | TRBD1 | CASSPSRGQGGQPQHF | TGTGCCAGCAGCCCTTCGAGGGGACAGGGCGGTCAGCCCCAGCATTTT
TRBJ2-1 | . | 15 | TRBV4-1 | . | CASSQGSRARGEQFF | TGCGCCAGCAGCCAAGGGTCAAGAGCGCGGGGTGAGCAGTTCTTC
TRBJ1-1 | . | 14 | TRBV10-3 | . | CAISPQGLNTEAFF | TGTGCCATCAGCCCCCAGGGGCTCAACACTGAAGCTTTCTTT
TRBJ1-5 | . | 15 | TRBV18 | . | CASSPSQYPRQPQHF | TGTGCCAGCTCACCGTCACAGTATCCGAGACAGCCCCAGCATTTT
TRBJ1-2 | . | 13 | TRBV28 | . | CATRSPIGEGYTF | TGTGCCACCCGCTCCCCCATCGGTGAGGGCTACACCTTC
TRBJ2-1 | . | 18 | TRBV18 | TRBD2 | CASSPPLGGEGRINEQFF | TGTGCCAGCTCACCACCTTTGGGCGGGGAGGGGCGTATTAATGAGCAGTTCTTC
TRBJ2-5 | once | 14 | TRBV7-2 | TRBD1 | CASSLGDRVVTQYF | TGTGCCAGCAGCTTAGGGGACAGGGTTGTGACCCAGTACTTC
TRBJ1-1 | . | 16 | TRBV7-9 | . | CASSLEGGFYNTEAFF | TGTGCCAGCAGCTTAGAAGGAGGCTTTTATAACACTGAAGCTTTCTTT
TRBJ2-3 | . | 13 | TRBV2 | TRBD2 | CASSSGRDDTQYF | TGTGCCAGTTCTAGCGGGAGGGATGATACGCAGTATTTT
TRBJ1-1 | . | 14 | TRBV11-2 | TRBD1 | CASSLQGVRTEAFF | TGTGCCAGCAGCTTACAGGGGGTTAGAACTGAAGCTTTCTTT
TRBJ1-6 | . | 17 | TRBV19 | TRBD1 | CASSQGTGQLYNSPLHF | TGTGCCAGTAGTCAAGGGACAGGGCAACTCTATAATTCACCCCTCCACTTT
TRBJ1-2 | . | 12 | TRBV19 | . | CASTNSIYGYTF | TGTGCCAGTACAAATAGCATCTATGGCTACACCTTC
TRBJ1-6 | . | 16 | TRBV18 | . | CASSPRAGGASSPLHF | TGTGCCAGCTCACCTCGAGCTGGGGGGGCGAGTTCACCCCTCCACTTT
TRBJ2-5 | . | 15 | TRBV20-1 | . | CSASGGGAVEETQYF | TGCAGTGCTAGTGGTGGGGGGGCAGTGGAAGAGACCCAGTACTTC
TRBJ2-3 | . | 15 | TRBV4-3 | . | CASSQDPLTTDTQYF | TGCGCCAGCAGCCAAGATCCCCTCACTACAGATACGCAGTATTTT
TRBJ1-2 | . | 13 | TRBV19 | . | CASSPNRNYGYTF | TGTGCCAGTAGTCCAAACAGAAACTATGGCTACACCTTC
TRBJ1-2 | once | 14 | TRBV24-1 | TRBD1 | CATSDEPGQGRDTF | TGTGCCACCAGTGATGAACCGGGACAGGGAAGAGACACCTTC
TRBJ2-3 | . | 13 | TRBV7-6 | . | CASSFQSTDTQYF | TGTGCCAGCAGCTTCCAGAGCACAGATACGCAGTATTTT
TRBJ1-6 | . | 14 | TRBV18 | TRBD1 | CASSPGTGSSPLHF | TGTGCCAGCTCGCCCGGGACAGGGTCTTCACCCCTCCACTTT
TRBJ2-5 | . | 12 | TRBV18 | . | CASSPSRETQYF | TGTGCCAGCTCACCAAGTCGGGAGACCCAGTACTTC
TRBJ2-7 | . | 15 | TRBV6-6 | TRBD2 | CASSSRTSGSYEQYF | TGTGCCAGCAGTTCCCGGACTAGCGGAAGCTACGAGCAGTACTTC
TRBJ1-1 | few | 15 | TRBV28 | TRBD1 | CASGTLGRGDTEAFF | TGTGCCAGCGGTACTCTAGGCAGGGGGGACACTGAAGCTTTCTTT
TRBJ1-1 | . | 13 | TRBV5-1 | . | CASSSTENTEAFF | TGCGCCAGCAGCTCCACTGAGAACACTGAAGCTTTCTTT
TRBJ2-2 | . | 15 | TRBV2 | . | CASSEVRLNTGELFF | TGTGCCAGCAGTGAAGTGAGGCTCAACACCGGGGAGCTGTTTTTT
TRBJ2-5 | . | 18 | TRBV28 | TRBD2 | CASSSRMGLAGNQETQYF | TGTGCCAGCAGTTCCCGCATGGGGCTAGCGGGAAACCAAGAGACCCAGTACTTC
TRBJ1-4 | . | 15 | TRBV4-3 | TRBD1 | CASSQETQGDEKLFF | TGCGCCAGCAGCCAAGAAACACAGGGGGATGAAAAACTGTTTTTT
TRBJ1-2 | . | 11 | TRBV29-1 | . | CSGYWNYGYTF | TGCAGCGGATACTGGAACTATGGCTACACCTTC
TRBJ1-5 | . | 13 | TRBV9 | . | CASSANTGPPQHF | TGTGCCAGCAGCGCCAACACAGGGCCGCCCCAGCATTTT
TRBJ2-7 | . | 14 | TRBV19 | TRBD1 | CASSPRTGSYEQYF | TGTGCCAGTAGTCCTAGGACAGGTTCCTACGAGCAGTACTTC
TRBJ1-2 | . | 13 | TRBV4-3 | . | CASSSQGTYGYTF | TGCGCCAGCAGCTCCCAGGGAACCTATGGCTACACCTTC
TRBJ2-1 | . | 16 | TRBV11-1 | TRBD1 | CASSLFQGAIYNEQFF | TGTGCCAGCAGCTTATTCCAGGGGGCGATTTACAATGAGCAGTTCTTC
TRBJ2-7 | . | 13 | TRBV27 | . | CASSLASRGEQYF | TGTGCCAGCAGTTTGGCCAGCAGGGGCGAGCAGTACTTC
TRBJ2-6 | . | 18 | TRBV6-2/TRBV6-3 | . | CASSYSIQGGSGANVLTF | TGTGCCAGCAGTTACTCGATACAGGGAGGGTCTGGGGCCAACGTCCTGACTTTC
TRBJ2-3 | . | 18 | TRBV3-1/TRBV3-2 | TRBD2 | CASSRSGLAGGPEDTQYF | TGTGCCAGCAGCCGAAGCGGTCTAGCGGGAGGGCCTGAGGATACGCAGTATTTT
TRBJ2-1 | . | 14 | TRBV2 | TRBD2 | CASNGLAARNEQFF | TGTGCCAGCAACGGACTAGCGGCCCGGAATGAGCAGTTCTTC
TRBJ1-6 | . | 18 | TRBV4-1 | TRBD1 | CASSRLIGQGTYNSPLHF | TGCGCCAGCAGCCGCCTCATTGGACAGGGCACCTATAATTCACCCCTCCACTTT